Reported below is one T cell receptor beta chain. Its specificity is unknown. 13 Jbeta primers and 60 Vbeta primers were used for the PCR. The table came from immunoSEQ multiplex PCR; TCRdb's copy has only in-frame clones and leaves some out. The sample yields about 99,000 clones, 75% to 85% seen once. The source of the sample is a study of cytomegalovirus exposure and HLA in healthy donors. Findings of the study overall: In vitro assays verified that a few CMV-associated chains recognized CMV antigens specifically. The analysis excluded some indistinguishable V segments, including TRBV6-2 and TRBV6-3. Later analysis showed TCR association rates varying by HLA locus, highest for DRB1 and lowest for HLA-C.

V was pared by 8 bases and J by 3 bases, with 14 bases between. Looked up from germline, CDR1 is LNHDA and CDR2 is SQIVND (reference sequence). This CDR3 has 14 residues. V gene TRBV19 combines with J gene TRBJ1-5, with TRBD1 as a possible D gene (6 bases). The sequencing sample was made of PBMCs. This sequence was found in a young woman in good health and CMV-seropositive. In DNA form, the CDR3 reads TGTGCCAGTGGGGCCGGACAGAACAATCAGCCCCAGCATTTT. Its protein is CASGAGQNNQPQHF. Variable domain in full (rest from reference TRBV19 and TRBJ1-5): DGGITQSPKYLFRKEGQNVTLSCEQNLNHDAMYWYRQDPGQGLRLIYYSQIVNDFQKGDIAEGYSVSREKKESFPLTVTSAQKNPTAFYLCASGAGQNNQPQHFGDGTRLSIL.